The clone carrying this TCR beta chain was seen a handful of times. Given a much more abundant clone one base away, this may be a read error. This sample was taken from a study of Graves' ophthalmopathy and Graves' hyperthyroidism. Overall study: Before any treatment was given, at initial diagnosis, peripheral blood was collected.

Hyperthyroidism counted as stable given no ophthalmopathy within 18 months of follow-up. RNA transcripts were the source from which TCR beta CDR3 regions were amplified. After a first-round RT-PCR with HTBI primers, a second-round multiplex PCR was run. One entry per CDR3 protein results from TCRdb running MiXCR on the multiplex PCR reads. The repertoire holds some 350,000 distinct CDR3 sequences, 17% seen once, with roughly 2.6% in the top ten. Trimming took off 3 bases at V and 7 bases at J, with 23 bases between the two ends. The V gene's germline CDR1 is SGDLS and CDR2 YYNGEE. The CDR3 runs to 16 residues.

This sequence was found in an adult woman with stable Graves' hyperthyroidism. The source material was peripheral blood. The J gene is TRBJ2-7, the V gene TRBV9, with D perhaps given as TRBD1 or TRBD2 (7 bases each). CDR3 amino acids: CASSATTGEGGDEQYF. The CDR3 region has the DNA TGTGCCAGCAGCGCTACTACAGGGGAGGGCGGGGATGAGCAGTACTTC. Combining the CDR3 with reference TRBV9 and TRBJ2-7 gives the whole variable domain DSGVTQTPKHLITATGQRVTLRCSPRSGDLSVYWYQQSLDQGLQFLIQYYNGEERAKGNILERFSAQQFPDLHSELNLSSLELGDSALYFCASSATTGEGGDEQYFGPGTRLTVT.